This T cell receptor (beta chain) was profiled in a study of sequential checkpoint blockade in melanoma. As for treatment: randomized to nivolumab then ipilimumab (arm A) or the reverse (arm B). This table comes from immunoSEQ multiplex PCR, and its TCRdb copy is limited to in-frame clones, with some not included. The sample has about 37,000 clones; approximately 30% are singletons. The ends lost 5 bases at V and 7 bases at J; junction bases unmatched: 11. The CDR3 is 16 amino acids. Germline-derived CDR1 and CDR2 are SGHNT and YENEEA. This clone was seen at least ten times. The input for sequencing was tumor tissue (inferred from file names), taken from a patient given nivolumab and ipilimumab in sequence. This clonotype originated in a human donor with melanoma. The V and J genes are TRBV11-3 and TRBJ2-1; TRBD2 aligns across 10 bases. In DNA, the CDR3 is TGTGCCAGCAGCCCCCACGCTAGCGGGAGTCGAAATGAGCAGTTCTTC. It is translated as CASSPHASGSRNEQFF.